The 18 T cell receptor beta chains presented below share a single source sample, sequenced in a study of blood T cell repertoires in COVID-19 (dated by TCRdb to the early 2020s). The library was produced with the immunoSEQ multiplex PCR assay. The table was pulled from immuneACCESS by TCRdb, which kept in-frame rearrangements only. Such tables lose some clones; where checked, under half of the loss comes from unresolved V genes, and the rest has no known cause. The sample has 150,000 to 190,000 clones on record, 70% to 85% of them singletons. The ten largest account for nearly 10% of the sample. Sequenced material: peripheral blood. The receptors stem from a woman in her 50s with acute or convalescent COVID-19.

The chain combines TRBV6-6 with TRBJ1-2, with a weak D call TRBD1 (6 bases). V was clipped by 6 bases and J by 8 bases, with 22 bases between them. CDR3 size: 15 residues. Germline V gene data show CDR1 as MNHNY and CDR2 as SVGAGI (reference sequence). CDR3 DNA sequence: TGTGCCAGCAGGGACCATGGGGGGGGCGAGGGCGGCTACACCTTC. Protein sequence: CASRDHGGGEGGYTF.

The V and J genes are TRBV6-5 and TRBJ2-5; D remains ambiguous. The CDR3 contains 14 residues. The V end lost 2 bases, the J end lost 1 base, and 8 bases lay between the germline ends. The V gene's germline CDR1 is MNHEY and CDR2 SVGAGI. The CDR3 DNA sequence: TGTGCCAGCAGTTACGGCAGACTCCAAGAGACCCAGTACTTC. Translation: CASSYGRLQETQYF.

The chain is built from TRBV30 and TRBJ2-7; 11 nucleotides agree with TRBD2. V lost 0 bases and J lost 6; bases outside the gene matches: 7. This CDR3 has 15 amino acids. The germline V gene encodes CDR1 GTSNPN and CDR2 SVGIG (reference sequence). For the CDR3, the DNA is TGTGCCTGGAGTGTAATGCTAGCGGGAGGCTCCGAGCAGTACTTC. Translation gives CAWSVMLAGGSEQYF.

The chain employs TRBV28 and TRBJ1-1, with TRBD1 as a possible D gene (5 bases). Trimming removed 6 bases from V and 0 bases from J, with 20 bases in between. There are 17 residues in the CDR3. Germline-derived CDR1 and CDR2 are MDHEN and SYDVKM. The CDR3 sequence: CASRLKTVQPMNTEAFF. CDR3 DNA sequence: TGTGCCAGCAGACTCAAGACAGTACAACCCATGAACACTGAAGCTTTCTTT.

About this clone itself: At one boundary the junction diverges from the germline segment, which might be a read error. CDR3 sequence reads: CASNLLSADTQYF. The CDR3 DNA sequence: TGTGCCAGCAACTTACTATCTGCAGATACGCAGTATTTT. This sequence joins TRBV7-8 and TRBJ2-3; D is undetermined. This CDR3 region has 13 residues. Germline CDR1 and CDR2: SGHVS and FQNEAQ.

This chain joins TRBV7-3 and TRBJ2-1; no firm D call. This CDR3 has 12 amino acids. The V and J ends lost 6 bases and 7 bases respectively, with 10 bases between them. Germline CDR1 SGHTA, CDR2 FQGTGA. The CDR3 loop is CASRSAGNEQFF. The DNA of the CDR3 is TGTGCCAGCAGGTCTGCCGGGAATGAGCAGTTCTTC.

V is TRBV7-9 and J is TRBJ2-1; D is ambiguous. The CDR3 is made up of 17 amino acids. V was trimmed by 1 base and J by 0 bases, leaving 13 bases between them. Germline CDR1 and CDR2: SEHNR and FQNEAQ (reference sequence). Here the CDR3 reads CASSLGSQLSSYNEQFF. The CDR3 region has the DNA TGTGCCAGCAGCTTAGGTTCCCAACTTAGCTCCTACAATGAGCAGTTCTTC. Together with reference TRBV7-9 and TRBJ2-1, the CDR3 gives the full variable domain: DTGVSQNPRHKITKRGQNVTFRCDPISEHNRLYWYRQTLGQGPEFLTYFQNEAQLEKSRLLSDRFSAERPKGSFSTLEIQRTEQGDSAMYLCASSLGSQLSSYNEQFFGPGTRLTVL.

V is TRBV27 and J is TRBJ1-5; possible D gene TRBD1, 6 bases. V dropped 0 bases and J dropped 6 bases, with 9 bases sitting between them. The CDR3 extends over 14 amino acids. In germline, CDR1 is MNHEY, CDR2 SMNVEV (reference sequence). The CDR3 sequence: CASSLSRGSQPQHF. The CDR3 DNA reads as TGTGCCAGCAGTTTATCGAGGGGGAGTCAGCCCCAGCATTTT.

This rearrangement joins TRBV7-2 to TRBJ2-7, with 11 bases identical to TRBD2. Trimming removed 5 bases from V and 7 bases from J; junction bases left unmatched: 10. The CDR3 is 15 residues long. Looked up from germline, CDR1 is SGHTA and CDR2 is FQGNSA. The CDR3 loop reads CASSLGLAGSQEQYF. The CDR3 nucleotides are TGTGCCAGCAGCCTCGGACTAGCGGGTTCTCAAGAGCAGTACTTC. The entire variable domain, with the rest obtained from reference TRBV7-2 and TRBJ2-7, is as follows: GAGVSQSPSNKVTEKGKDVELRCDPISGHTALYWYRQSLGQGLEFLIYFQGNSAPDKSGLPSDRFSAERTGGSVSTLTIQRTQQEDSAVYLCASSLGLAGSQEQYFGPGTRLTVT.

The chain uses TRBV28 and TRBJ2-7; 7 bases are shared with TRBD2. The trim removed 10 bases at V and 9 bases at J, leaving 21 bases unmatched. The CDR3 has 15 residues. Germline lookup yields CDR1 MDHEN and CDR2 SYDVKM. Here the CDR3 reads CANASGTHPGLVQYF. The CDR3 nucleotides read TGTGCCAACGCTAGCGGAACCCACCCTGGGCTTGTGCAGTACTTC.

The CDR3 reads CASSQEPGGGDTQYF. DNA of the CDR3: TGCGCCAGCAGCCAAGAACCGGGAGGTGGGGATACGCAGTATTTT. The chain employs TRBV4-1 and TRBJ2-3; 7 nucleotides agree with TRBD2. The CDR3 runs to 15 residues. Germline loops: CDR1 MGHRA, CDR2 YSYEKL. V shed 0 bases and J 6 bases; nucleotides not matched to a gene: 6.

This chain connects TRBV9 to TRBJ2-5; TRBD2 is a possible D gene (5 bases). V was shortened by 4 bases and J by 1 base, with 11 bases between the two germline ends. Germline CDR1 is SGDLS and CDR2 is YYNGEE. This CDR3 contains 14 residues. Here the CDR3 reads CASSPGSTQETQYF. Here the CDR3 DNA reads TGTGCCAGCAGCCCGGGAAGTACCCAAGAGACCCAGTACTTC.

The chain has TRBV7-8 and TRBJ2-1, with TRBD2 matching 14 bases. This CDR3 region has 16 residues. Losses at the gene ends were 4 bases for V and 8 bases for J; bases not matched to a gene: 7. The germline gives CDR1 SGHVS, CDR2 FQNEAQ. CDR3 loop: CASSSATSGGAHEQFF. In nucleotides, the CDR3 is TGTGCCAGCAGCTCGGCGACTAGCGGGGGGGCACATGAGCAGTTCTTC.

Turning to this clone: The sample holds other DNA sequences that translate to the same CDR3. The J gene is TRBJ1-2, the V gene TRBV5-1; TRBD1 matches at 12 bases. CDR3 size: 13 residues. Germline values: CDR1 SGHRS, CDR2 YFSETQ. V shed 4 bases and J 7 bases; nucleotides not matched to a gene: 2. CDR3 protein: CASSEGQGAGYTF. As DNA, the CDR3 is TGCGCCAGCAGCGAGGGACAGGGGGCTGGCTACACCTTC.

This chain joins TRBV7-6 and TRBJ2-5; unclear D gene. The CDR3 extends over 12 amino acids. V lost 3 bases to trimming and J lost 3 bases, with 5 bases between them. The V gene's germline CDR1 is SGHVS and CDR2 FNYEAQ. Here the CDR3 reads CASSFQKETQYF. The CDR3 DNA reads as TGTGCCAGCAGCTTTCAGAAAGAGACCCAGTACTTC.

The chain uses TRBV4-1 and TRBJ2-4, with D unclear. Germline values: CDR1 MGHRA, CDR2 YSYEKL. The CDR3 sequence is 14 residues long. V shed 2 bases and J shed 0 bases, with 5 bases lying between them. CDR3 bases: TGCGCCAGCAGCCAACCCCTAGCCAAAAACATTCAGTACTTC. As protein: CASSQPLAKNIQYF.

V is TRBV18 and J is TRBJ1-4, with a weak D call TRBD1 (5 bases). Germline-derived CDR1 and CDR2 are KGHSH and LQKENI. The V end was cut by 2 bases, the J end by 8 bases, with 15 bases between. The CDR3 totals 15 residues. The CDR3 spells CASSPNAGPGEKLFF. The CDR3 DNA is TGTGCCAGCTCACCAAACGCAGGGCCCGGAGAAAAACTGTTTTTT.

CDR3 residues: CASSRQLYGYTF. The CDR3, as DNA: TGTGCCAGCAGTCGACAGCTCTATGGCTACACCTTC. This sequence joins TRBV12-3 or TRBV12-4 and TRBJ1-2; a possible D gene is TRBD1 (5 bases). The CDR3 runs to 12 residues. Trimming pared 5 bases from V and 4 bases from J, leaving 8 bases between.